These 21 T cell receptor beta chains share one sample of origin, sequenced in a study of Graves' ophthalmopathy and Graves' hyperthyroidism (dated by TCRdb to the late 2010s). Sequencing was carried out with an Illumina HiSeq 2000. For repertoire sequencing, TCR beta CDR3 regions were amplified from RNA transcripts. A first-round RT-PCR used HTBI primers with the Qiagen OneStep RT-PCR kit, followed by a second-round multiplex PCR, size selection and purification. In TCRdb, the public reads were trimmed at Q25 with fastp and aligned with MiXCR, with productive beta chains retained. Every distinct CDR3 protein forms one entry, paired with its most common genes and DNA. Within this sample are hundreds of thousands of distinct CDR3 sequences, with about 21% of them counted one time only. Approximately 3.2% of the sample belongs to the ten largest clones. Sequencing input: peripheral blood. Receptors originate from a woman under 30 with stable Graves' hyperthyroidism. Donor details come from another sample of the same person, matched by shared clones.

The sample holds many counts of this clonotype. V gene TRBV6-1 combines with J gene TRBJ2-7, with D unclear. Between the trimmed V and J ends, which lost 3 bases and 7 bases, there was a span of 19 bases. CDR1 MNHNS and CDR2 SASEGT come from the germline V gene. CDR3 length equals 15 residues. In nucleotides, the CDR3 is TGTGCCAGCAGTGAGTGGCAGACCCTTAACCGGGAGCAGTACTTC. Protein product: CASSEWQTLNREQYF.

At least ten counts were recorded for this clonotype. This chain joins TRBV7-2 and TRBJ1-5, with D maybe TRBD1 (5 bases). V lost 1 base to trimming and J lost 7 bases, with 14 bases between them. From germline, CDR1 is SGHTA and CDR2 FQGNSA. CDR3 length equals 15 residues. This chain's CDR3 is CASSLGGEFNQPQHF. The CDR3 region has the DNA TGTGCCAGCAGCTTAGGAGGGGAGTTTAACCAGCCCCAGCATTTT.

This clonotype appeared many times. The chain has TRBV20-1 and TRBJ2-5; D not resolved. The germline V gene has CDR1 DFQATT and CDR2 SNEGSKA (reference sequence). CDR3 length equals 14 residues. Trimming took 5 bases from V and 6 from J, leaving 19 bases between them. The CDR3 DNA reads TGCAGTGCTGCCCGCGTTGAAGTTTCCCAGACCCAGTACTTC. Translation gives CSAARVEVSQTQYF.

In its sample, this clonotype was seen many times. The chain employs TRBV30 and TRBJ2-4; a possible D gene is TRBD1 (5 bases). Germline lookup yields CDR1 GTSNPN and CDR2 SVGIG (reference sequence). This CDR3 has 13 amino acids. V dropped 1 base and J dropped 11 bases, with 15 bases sitting between them. CDR3 sequence: CAWSAGPQTFQYF. CDR3 bases: TGTGCCTGGAGTGCAGGGCCTCAGACTTTTCAGTACTTC. Based on the CDR3 plus reference TRBV30 and TRBJ2-4, the full variable domain is SQTIHQWPATLVQPVGSPLSLECTVEGTSNPNLYWYRQAAGRGLQLLFYSVGIGQISSEVPQNLSASRPQDRQFILSSKKLLLSDSGFYLCAWSAGPQTFQYFGAGTRLSVL.

This clonotype showed up many times. This rearrangement joins TRBV27 to TRBJ2-7, with D unclear. This CDR3 is 12 amino acids long. Germline V gene lookup returns CDR1 MNHEY and CDR2 SMNVEV (reference sequence). V was trimmed by 5 bases and J by 2 bases, leaving 7 bases between them. CDR3: CASSTSPYEQYF. CDR3 coding DNA: TGTGCCAGCAGTACGTCCCCCTACGAGCAGTACTTC.

This clonotype was seen at least ten times. The V and J genes are TRBV12-3 or TRBV12-4 and TRBJ2-7; 9 bases map to TRBD1. The CDR3 covers 13 residues. V gave up 5 bases and J gave up 5 bases; unmatched junction bases: 4. DNA of the CDR3: TGTGCCAGCAGTCCCGGGACAGGGAACGAGCAGTACTTC. Protein sequence: CASSPGTGNEQYF.

This clonotype came up many times. This rearrangement joins TRBV19 to TRBJ2-4; maybe TRBD2 (5 bases). From germline, CDR1 is LNHDA and CDR2 SQIVND (reference sequence). V gave up 6 bases and J gave up 2 bases, with 14 bases separating them. CDR3 length equals 15 residues. The CDR3, as DNA: TGTGCCAGTAGCCCAGCGGCGGACCCCAAAAACATTCAGTACTTC. It yields the protein CASSPAADPKNIQYF. The full variable domain, in which reference TRBV19 and TRBJ2-4 provide the parts outside the CDR3, is DGGITQSPKYLFRKEGQNVTLSCEQNLNHDAMYWYRQDPGQGLRLIYYSQIVNDFQKGDIAEGYSVSREKKESFPLTVTSAQKNPTAFYLCASSPAADPKNIQYFGAGTRLSVL.

The chain is built from TRBV18 and TRBJ1-2; D call uncertain. Trimming took 1 base from V and 7 from J, leaving 22 bases between them. This CDR3 comprises 17 residues. Germline CDR1 KGHSH, CDR2 LQKENI. This CDR3 is CASSPLRNGPSTAGYTF. The DNA for the CDR3 is TGTGCCAGCTCACCACTGCGTAACGGCCCCAGTACGGCTGGCTACACCTTC.

This clonotype was counted ten times or more. This rearrangement joins TRBV6-2 or TRBV6-3 to TRBJ2-7; 8 nucleotides agree with TRBD2. Germline loops: CDR1 MNHEY, CDR2 SVGEGT. The CDR3 runs to 14 residues. Germline trimming cut 7 bases from V and 6 bases from J; bases unmatched to any gene: 11. The CDR3 region is CASTIAGSTGEQYF. The CDR3 DNA follows: TGTGCCAGCACTATAGCGGGATCAACTGGCGAGCAGTACTTC.

Note on this clonotype: A much larger clone differs from this one at a single base, so this may be a read error. The chain combines TRBV10-3 with TRBJ2-5, with D perhaps being TRBD1 or TRBD2 (5 bases each). Germline CDR1 ENHRY, CDR2 SYGVKD. The CDR3 spans 11 residues. The chain's CDR3 is CANSEGPTQYF. CDR3 sequence (DNA): TGTGCCAACAGTGAGGGACCGACCCAGTACTTC.

About this clonotype: Compared with germline, one end of the junction differs, possibly owing to a read error. The chain employs TRBV7-9 and TRBJ1-3; no firm D call. The germline CDR1 and CDR2 sequences are SEHNR and FQNEAQ (reference sequence). The CDR3 runs to 15 residues. CDR3 in amino acids: CASSLNSVPGNTIYF. In nucleotides, the CDR3 is TGTGCCAGCAGCTTAAATTCCGTTCCTGGAAACACTATATATTTT.

The gene calls are TRBV12-3 or TRBV12-4 and TRBJ1-1; D may be TRBD1 (5 bases). CDR3 size: 14 residues. V was shortened by 4 bases and J by 5 bases, with 14 bases between the two germline ends. CDR3 residues: CASSSGTPETEAFF. In nucleotides, the CDR3 is TGTGCCAGCAGTTCCGGGACCCCCGAGACTGAAGCTTTCTTT.

This clonotype was seen ten or more times. This chain connects TRBV25-1 to TRBJ2-2; 8 bases are shared with TRBD1. The CDR3 is 19 residues long. Trimming at V came to 2 bases and at J to 6 bases, leaving 17 bases not matched to a gene. Germline CDR1 reads MGHDK; CDR2 reads SYGVNS. Here the CDR3 reads CASSEGSGRGRHLPGELFF. DNA of the CDR3: TGTGCCAGCAGTGAAGGGTCGGGCAGGGGGCGTCACCTTCCCGGGGAGCTGTTTTTT.

This clonotype was recorded many times. The chain has TRBV6-1 and TRBJ2-7; D gene unclear. Germline CDR1 reads MNHNS; CDR2 reads SASEGT. This CDR3 is 15 amino acids long. The V end lost 1 base, the J end lost 3 bases, and 13 bases lay between the germline ends. CDR3 DNA sequence: TGTGCCAGCAGTGAAGGGGATGGCAGCATCTACGAGCAGTACTTC. Translated, it gives CASSEGDGSIYEQYF.

CDR3 nucleotide sequence: TGTGCCAGCTCACCACCTCTCTCAGCACAGCGCCCAGATACGCAGTATTTT. It translates to CASSPPLSAQRPDTQYF. The chain has TRBV18 and TRBJ2-3, with no clear D. The CDR3 is made up of 17 amino acids. Germline CDR1 and CDR2: KGHSH and LQKENI. V was cut by 0 bases and J by 4 bases, with 17 bases left in between.

The CDR3 spells CAIQPQGRSNQPQHF. CDR3 sequence (DNA): TGTGCCATCCAACCGCAGGGGCGTAGCAATCAGCCCCAGCATTTT. The chain uses TRBV28 and TRBJ1-5; D might be TRBD1 (6 bases). The CDR3 covers 15 residues. The V end lost 10 bases, the J end lost 0 bases, and 16 bases lay between the germline ends. CDR1 and CDR2 (germline): MDHEN, SYDVKM.

This clonotype was seen repeatedly, ten times or more. The rearrangement links TRBV27 to TRBJ2-7; 7 positions agree with TRBD1. The CDR3 spans 13 residues. V shed 8 bases, J shed 1 base, and the junction held 5 bases outside the gene matches. The germline V gene has CDR1 MNHEY and CDR2 SMNVEV (reference sequence). The CDR3 sequence: CASRKDRSYEQYF. As DNA, the CDR3 is TGTGCCAGCCGTAAGGACAGGTCCTACGAGCAGTACTTC.

The chain has TRBV7-9 and TRBJ1-2; D is unclear. The V end was cut by 5 bases, the J end by 5 bases, with 9 bases between. Germline V lookup: CDR1 SEHNR, CDR2 FQNEAQ (reference sequence). This CDR3 spans 12 amino acids. The CDR3 reads CASSPDMYGYTF. DNA for the CDR3: TGTGCCAGCAGCCCCGATATGTATGGCTACACCTTC. The full variable domain, completed using reference TRBV7-9 and TRBJ1-2, is DTGVSQNPRHKITKRGQNVTFRCDPISEHNRLYWYRQTLGQGPEFLTYFQNEAQLEKSRLLSDRFSAERPKGSFSTLEIQRTEQGDSAMYLCASSPDMYGYTFGSGTRLTVV.

A few counts support this clonotype. The chain links TRBV3-1 to TRBJ2-6; TRBD1 matches at 8 bases. The CDR3 runs to 19 residues. Trimming at V came to 1 base and at J to 2 bases, leaving 10 bases not matched to a gene. The germline V gene has CDR1 LGHDT and CDR2 YNNKEL (reference sequence). The CDR3 bases are TGTGCCAGCAGCCAAGGAGGCGCCGGACAGGGCCCTGGGGCCAACGTCCTGACTTTC. Its translation is CASSQGGAGQGPGANVLTF.

This clonotype has ten or more counts. This chain uses TRBV6-2 or TRBV6-3 with TRBJ1-2; a weak D match, TRBD1 (5 bases). The CDR3 spans 13 residues. Germline V gives CDR1 MNHEY, CDR2 SVGEGT. Trimming removed 2 bases from V and 8 bases from J, with 12 bases in between. The CDR3 region is CASSYLRRDGYTF. In DNA, the CDR3 is TGTGCCAGCAGTTACCTCAGGCGGGACGGCTACACCTTC.

This clonotype appeared a few times. The chain carries TRBV4-2 and TRBJ2-5, with D perhaps being TRBD1 or TRBD2 (6 bases each). The CDR3 consists of 16 residues. The V end was cut by 0 bases, the J end by 2 bases, with 13 bases between. Germline V lookup: CDR1 LGHNA, CDR2 YNFKEQ. In DNA form, the CDR3 reads TGTGCCAGCAGCCAAGATCATGGAGGGGGGCAAGAGACCCAGTACTTC. It encodes CASSQDHGGGQETQYF.